Shown below are 32 T cell receptor beta chains from a single sample sequenced in a study of shared clonotypes between healthy human individuals. Produced via immunoSEQ multiplex PCR; TCRdb's table is partial and in-frame only. The sample records roughly 530,000 clones, 90% to 96% being singletons. Material for sequencing was naive CD4+ T cells sorted from blood. Sample subset: CD45RA+ positively selected. Receptor source: a woman younger than 45 in good health.

In the case of this clone: This same CDR3 is encoded by further DNA sequences in the sample. This rearrangement joins TRBV6-5 to TRBJ1-5, with TRBD1 matching 9 bases. Germline V CDR1 and CDR2: MNHEY, SVGAGI. V shed 6 bases, J shed 0 bases, and the junction held 3 bases outside the gene matches. This CDR3 contains 15 residues. The CDR3 DNA follows: TGTGCCAGCAGGAAACAGGGGGCTAGCAATCAGCCCCAGCATTTT. This sequence encodes CASRKQGASNQPQHF.

This sequence joins TRBV18 and TRBJ2-1; D possibly uses TRBD1 or TRBD2 (6 bases each). Germline lookup yields CDR1 KGHSH and CDR2 LQKENI. The CDR3 sequence is 16 residues long. The V gene lost 5 bases and the J gene lost 9 bases, with 23 bases spanning the gap. The chain's CDR3 is CASSTVPGANRTEQFF. The CDR3 nucleotides read TGTGCCAGCTCAACCGTCCCGGGGGCCAACAGGACTGAGCAGTTCTTC.

The chain is built from TRBV5-6 and TRBJ2-2; 10 bases are shared with TRBD2. With V trimmed by 2 bases and J by 2 bases, 6 bases remained unmatched. The germline gives CDR1 SGHDT, CDR2 YYEEEE. The CDR3 contains 17 residues. In nucleotides, the CDR3 is TGTGCCAGCAGCTTACCGGGACTAGCGAAAAACACCGGGGAGCTGTTTTTT. Amino acids: CASSLPGLAKNTGELFF.

This clone occurred once. The genes are TRBV19 and TRBJ1-1, with 8 positions matching TRBD1. CDR3 length equals 12 residues. From germline, CDR1 is LNHDA and CDR2 SQIVND (reference sequence). Germline trimming cut 8 bases from V and 8 bases from J; bases unmatched to any gene: 7. The CDR3 sequence: CASGGRDREAFF. CDR3 nucleotides: TGTGCCAGTGGCGGACGGGACAGGGAAGCTTTCTTT.

The rearrangement uses TRBV7-9 and TRBJ1-1; D is ambiguous. Germline CDR1 and CDR2: SEHNR and FQNEAQ (reference sequence). The V end lost 6 bases, the J end lost 5 bases, and 13 bases lay between the germline ends. CDR3 length: 13 residues. CDR3 loop: CASRVTRETEAFF. Here the CDR3 DNA reads TGTGCCAGCAGGGTTACACGAGAGACTGAAGCTTTCTTT.

The rearrangement uses TRBV28 and TRBJ1-3; 7 nucleotides line up with TRBD1. This CDR3 contains 15 residues. Germline assignment: CDR1 MDHEN and CDR2 SYDVKM. V dropped 10 bases and J dropped 0; count of bases not matched to a gene: 9. The CDR3 nucleotides read TGTGCCACAGCCCCCGGACAGGCCTCTGGAAACACCATATATTTT. Translated, it gives CATAPGQASGNTIYF.

The V call is TRBV19, the J call TRBJ2-5; 8 bases line up with TRBD2. The J call may be faulty, since TRBJ2-7 better matches the DNA end. This CDR3 contains 19 residues. Germline lookup yields CDR1 LNHDA and CDR2 SQIVND (reference sequence). The chain's CDR3 is CASSMTSEGLLAPYYEQYF. The CDR3 DNA reads TGTGCCAGTAGTATGACTAGCGAGGGACTCCTGGCCCCCTACTACGAGCAGTACTTC.

J is TRBJ2-1 and V is TRBV5-1; TRBD2 matches 8 bases. The ends lost 4 bases at V and 8 bases at J; junction bases unmatched: 5. This CDR3 comprises 13 residues. Germline values: CDR1 SGHRS, CDR2 YFSETQ. The CDR3: CASSPLAGHEQFF. The DNA for the CDR3 is TGCGCCAGCAGCCCATTAGCGGGACATGAGCAGTTCTTC.

The gene calls are TRBV19 and TRBJ2-5; a weak D match, TRBD1 (6 bases). This CDR3 region has 14 residues. CDR1 LNHDA and CDR2 SQIVND come from the germline V gene (reference sequence). V shed 5 bases and J shed 5 bases, with 15 bases lying between them. This chain's CDR3 is CASSDTGIRETQYF. The CDR3 region has the DNA TGTGCCAGTAGTGACACAGGGATCCGGGAGACCCAGTACTTC.

In its sample, this clone was seen once. This chain joins TRBV6-4 and TRBJ1-3; no reliable D call. Germline CDR1 is MRHNA and CDR2 is SNTAGT. This CDR3 is 18 amino acids long. With 0 bases removed from V and 0 bases from J, the gap between germline ends came to 15 bases. CDR3 sequence (DNA): TGTGCCAGCAGTGACTCTAGGGTCGAGAGAGGCTCTGGAAACACCATATATTTT. Translating gives CASSDSRVERGSGNTIYF.

This chain joins TRBV19 and TRBJ1-1, with a possible D match to TRBD1 (5 bases). The CDR3 sequence is 15 residues long. Between the trimmed V and J ends, which lost 1 base and 5 bases, there was a span of 14 bases. CDR1 LNHDA and CDR2 SQIVND come from the germline V gene (reference sequence). The CDR3 bases are TGTGCCAGTAGTATAGGGGTACAGGATGGGACTGAAGCTTTCTTT. Its translation is CASSIGVQDGTEAFF. Based on the CDR3 plus reference TRBV19 and TRBJ1-1, the full variable domain is DGGITQSPKYLFRKEGQNVTLSCEQNLNHDAMYWYRQDPGQGLRLIYYSQIVNDFQKGDIAEGYSVSREKKESFPLTVTSAQKNPTAFYLCASSIGVQDGTEAFFGQGTRLTVV.

V and J are TRBV28 and TRBJ2-7, with 8 bases fitting TRBD2. CDR1 is MDHEN, CDR2 SYDVKM, per germline. This CDR3 region has 17 residues. V gave up 5 bases and J gave up 0 bases; unmatched junction bases: 12. The CDR3 coding sequence is TGTGCCAGCAGTCCGGGGGGGGCGGGAGCCCTCTCCTACGAGCAGTACTTC. It encodes CASSPGGAGALSYEQYF.

This sequence joins TRBV7-2 and TRBJ2-7; possibly TRBD2 for D (6 bases). Germline-derived CDR1 and CDR2 are SGHTA and FQGNSA. Trimming removed 2 bases from V and 5 bases from J, with 13 bases in between. The CDR3 length is 14 residues. Here the CDR3 reads CASSLTGVRNEQYF. In DNA form, the CDR3 reads TGTGCCAGCAGCTTAACGGGAGTGAGGAACGAGCAGTACTTC. Filled out from reference TRBV7-2 and TRBJ2-7, the complete variable domain reads GAGVSQSPSNKVTEKGKDVELRCDPISGHTALYWYRQSLGQGLEFLIYFQGNSAPDKSGLPSDRFSAERTGGSVSTLTIQRTQQEDSAVYLCASSLTGVRNEQYFGPGTRLTVT.

The table lists this clone with a count of one. This chain uses TRBV18 with TRBJ2-7, with TRBD2 identical over 8 bases. The trim removed 1 base at V and 2 bases at J, leaving 4 bases unmatched. The germline V gene encodes CDR1 KGHSH and CDR2 LQKENI. The CDR3 covers 15 residues. The CDR3 loop reads CASSPQASGPYEQYF. CDR3 coding DNA: TGTGCCAGCTCACCACAGGCTAGCGGGCCCTACGAGCAGTACTTC. Based on the CDR3 plus reference TRBV18 and TRBJ2-7, the full variable domain is NAGVMQNPRHLVRRRGQEARLRCSPMKGHSHVYWYRQLPEEGLKFMVYLQKENIIDESGMPKERFSAEFPKEGPSILRIQQVVRGDSAAYFCASSPQASGPYEQYFGPGTRLTVT.

V gene TRBV7-2 combines with J gene TRBJ2-1; TRBD2 might be the D (6 bases). Trimming took 4 bases from V and 3 from J, leaving 13 bases between them. Germline CDR1 is SGHTA and CDR2 is FQGNSA. The CDR3 covers 15 residues. The CDR3 DNA reads as TGTGCCAGCAGCTCCGGGGGAGCGGGCTACAATGAGCAGTTCTTC. It codes for CASSSGGAGYNEQFF. The whole variable domain, remainder taken from reference TRBV7-2 and TRBJ2-1, is GAGVSQSPSNKVTEKGKDVELRCDPISGHTALYWYRQSLGQGLEFLIYFQGNSAPDKSGLPSDRFSAERTGGSVSTLTIQRTQQEDSAVYLCASSSGGAGYNEQFFGPGTRLTVL.

CDR3 protein: CASSEFGLGEQYF. The CDR3 DNA follows: TGTGCCAGCAGTGAATTCGGACTAGGCGAGCAGTACTTC. The chain employs TRBV25-1 and TRBJ2-5, with 7 bases fitting TRBD2. The assigned J gene may be wrong: the sequence end matches TRBJ2-7 better. Germline V gene lookup returns CDR1 MGHDK and CDR2 SYGVNS. This CDR3 has 13 amino acids.

The chain carries TRBV21-1 and TRBJ2-7. TRBV21-1 counts as a pseudogene. The CDR3 is 16 amino acids. CDR3 coding DNA: TGTGCCAGCAGCAAATTGTCGGGCAGGAGCTCCTACGAGCAGTACTTC. As protein: CASSKLSGRSSYEQYF.

J is TRBJ1-2 and V is TRBV7-9, with a tentative D call TRBD1 (5 bases). Germline V gene sequence: CDR1 SEHNR, CDR2 FQNEAQ (reference sequence). V was shortened by 1 base and J by 8 bases, with 14 bases between the two germline ends. CDR3 length equals 14 residues. The CDR3 region is CASSLVIQGGGYTF. CDR3 DNA: TGTGCCAGCAGCTTAGTGATCCAGGGAGGCGGCTACACCTTC.

This sequence joins TRBV7-8 and TRBJ2-7; D uncertain. The CDR3 runs 12 residues. V was clipped by 3 bases and J by 4 bases, with 7 bases between them. Germline V gene lookup returns CDR1 SGHVS and CDR2 FQNEAQ. CDR3 coding DNA: TGTGCCAGCAGCTTCGTCGGGTACGAGCAGTACTTC. Encoded protein: CASSFVGYEQYF.

The chain combines TRBV29-1 with TRBJ1-2, with no clear D. CDR1 SQVTM and CDR2 ANQGSEA come from the germline V gene. The CDR3 sequence is 11 residues long. Trimming took off 6 bases at V and 4 bases at J, with 9 bases between the two ends. The CDR3 nucleotides read TGCAGCGTCCAGGTGACCTATGGCTACACCTTC. Protein: CSVQVTYGYTF.

The V call is TRBV5-1, the J call TRBJ1-6, with D hard to call. CDR1 and CDR2 from the germline V gene are SGHRS and YFSETQ. The CDR3 spans 15 residues. V dropped 0 bases and J dropped 10 bases, with 14 bases sitting between them. CDR3 bases: TGCGCCAGCAGCTTGGCCACGGGTATACGCTCACCCCTCCACTTT. Its translation: CASSLATGIRSPLHF.

This rearrangement joins TRBV4-1 to TRBJ2-3, with 9 positions matching TRBD2. CDR1 MGHRA and CDR2 YSYEKL come from the germline V gene. The junction had 6 bases not matched to a gene; V was cut back by 1 base and J by 4 bases. The CDR3 sequence is 16 residues long. In DNA form, the CDR3 reads TGCGCCAGCAGCCAAGTCCGGGCGGGAGGGCCAGATACGCAGTATTTT. It encodes CASSQVRAGGPDTQYF.

The V call is TRBV2, the J call TRBJ2-1, with a possible D match to TRBD2 (7 bases). This CDR3 contains 14 residues. The V gene's germline CDR1 is SNHLY and CDR2 FYNNEI. Between the trimmed V and J ends, which lost 5 bases and 6 bases, there was a span of 14 bases. The CDR3 region is CASSPLRGGNEQFF. DNA for the CDR3: TGTGCCAGCAGTCCCCTAAGGGGGGGCAATGAGCAGTTCTTC.

The chain recombines TRBV5-5 with TRBJ2-2, with 8 bases that match TRBD1. The V segment lost 1 base and the J segment 4 bases; nucleotides outside the gene matches: 3. From germline, CDR1 is SGHKS and CDR2 YYEKEE (reference sequence). The CDR3 contains 15 residues. As DNA, the CDR3 is TGTGCCAGCAGCTTGACAGGGGGTGGCACCGGGGAGCTGTTTTTT. It codes for CASSLTGGGTGELFF.

V gene TRBV5-3 combines with J gene TRBJ2-1, with 7 bases that match TRBD1. TRBV5-3 counts as an open reading frame of uncertain function. The CDR3 totals 11 residues. J lost 16 bases, V lost 2 bases, and 6 bases had no gene match. The CDR3 nucleotides are TGTGCCAGAAGCTTACGGACAGGCTTTTTCTTC. This codes for CARSLRTGFFF.

About this clone itself: One junction end disagrees with the germline gene, perhaps due to a read error. The chain joins TRBV28 to TRBJ1-5; D is unclear. In germline, CDR1 is MDHEN, CDR2 SYDVKM. This CDR3 region has 12 residues. CDR3 DNA sequence: TGCGCGGTGCACATCAGCAATCAGCCCCAGCATTTT. Translated, it gives CAVHISNQPQHF. The entire variable domain, with the rest obtained from reference TRBV28 and TRBJ1-5, is as follows: DVKVTQSSRYLVKRTGEKVFLECVQDMDHENMFWYRQDPGLGLRLIYFSYDVKMKEKGDIPEGYSVSREKKERFSLILESASTNQTSMYLCAVHISNQPQHFGDGTRLSIL.

The V call is TRBV11-2, the J call TRBJ1-2; TRBD1 is a possible D gene (6 bases). The CDR3 loop spans 16 amino acids. Germline V gene sequence: CDR1 SGHAT, CDR2 FQNNGV. V dropped 7 bases and J dropped 1 base, with 19 bases sitting between them. CDR3 sequence reads: CASKGVRQAVNYGYTF. In DNA, the CDR3 is TGTGCCAGCAAAGGGGTCCGACAGGCCGTTAACTATGGCTACACCTTC. Together with reference TRBV11-2 and TRBJ1-2, the CDR3 gives the full variable domain: EAGVAQSPRYKIIEKRQSVAFWCNPISGHATLYWYQQILGQGPKLLIQFQNNGVVDDSQLPKDRFSAERLKGVDSTLKIQPAKLEDSAVYLCASKGVRQAVNYGYTFGSGTRLTVV.

The chain has TRBV2 and TRBJ2-3, with TRBD2 matching over 9 bases. Germline CDR1 is SNHLY and CDR2 is FYNNEI. The CDR3 totals 15 residues. V lost 7 bases to trimming and J lost 5 bases; unmatched junction nucleotides: 10. This chain's CDR3 is CASTRGAGGGDTQYF. CDR3 bases: TGTGCCAGCACCAGGGGGGCGGGAGGGGGAGATACGCAGTATTTT.

This clone appeared a single time. The chain is built from TRBV15 and TRBJ2-7, with TRBD2 identical over 13 bases. The germline V gene has CDR1 LNHNV and CDR2 YYDKDF (reference sequence). The CDR3 contains 13 residues. V lost 8 bases and J lost 5; bases outside the gene matches: 3. The CDR3 sequence: CATGTSGTHEQYF. The CDR3 bases are TGTGCCACCGGGACTAGCGGGACCCACGAGCAGTACTTC.

This chain joins TRBV27 and TRBJ2-3, with 7 bases aligning to TRBD1. The trim removed 6 bases at V and 2 bases at J, leaving 2 bases unmatched. Germline loops: CDR1 MNHEY, CDR2 SMNVEV (reference sequence). This CDR3 has 13 amino acids. CDR3 DNA: TGTGCCAGCAGACAGGGGAACACAGATACGCAGTATTTT. Translated, it gives CASRQGNTDTQYF.

This chain joins TRBV6-5 and TRBJ1-2; D uncertain. The CDR3 is 12 residues long. With 6 bases removed from V and 8 bases from J, the gap between germline ends came to 13 bases. Germline V gene lookup returns CDR1 MNHEY and CDR2 SVGAGI. The CDR3 DNA is TGTGCCAGCAGGAAGGACGGGTCGGGCTACACCTTC. It encodes CASRKDGSGYTF.

In regard to this clone: The junction does not match germline at one end; this may be a read error. The genes are TRBV19 and TRBJ2-3; D is undetermined. In germline, CDR1 is LNHDA, CDR2 SQIVND (reference sequence). The CDR3 consists of 12 residues. CDR3 sequence (DNA): TGTGCCAGTAGTATAGGCTTGGATAAGCAGTATTTT. Residues: CASSIGLDKQYF.